The entry that follows covers one TCR beta chain sequence. Its antigen is unknown. These data originate in a study of T cells in Graves' hyperthyroidism and ophthalmopathy. Amplified regions were TCR beta CDR3 sequences from RNA transcripts. The HTBI primer set was used in a first-round RT-PCR of the TCR CDR3. Via MiXCR, TCRdb re-called the multiplex PCR reads, giving one row per CDR3 protein. The data show 450,000 to 600,000 distinct CDR3 sequences, with around 20% seen just once and over 45% held by the top ten. Study outcomes and limitations: Blood also showed most of the thyroid clonotypes that were expanded above 0.001. Using 13 V-J features, a model discriminated ophthalmopathy from stable hyperthyroidism.

The diagnostic basis comprised clinical symptoms, serum thyroxine and TRAb, thyroid ultrasound and orbital computed tomography. The CDR3 has 18 residues. The ends were cut back, 3 bases at V and 0 bases at J, with 18 bases in the middle. The germline gives CDR1 MNHGY, CDR2 SVAAGI. Sequencing was performed on blood. The J gene is TRBJ2-1, the V gene TRBV6-9; the D gene is possibly TRBD1 (6 bases). This clonotype was sampled from a man between 40 and 49 years old with Graves' ophthalmopathy. CDR3 in DNA: TGTGCCAGCAGTTACCCAGCCAAAGGGACAAACTCCTACAATGAGCAGTTCTTC. Amino acids: CASSYPAKGTNSYNEQFF.